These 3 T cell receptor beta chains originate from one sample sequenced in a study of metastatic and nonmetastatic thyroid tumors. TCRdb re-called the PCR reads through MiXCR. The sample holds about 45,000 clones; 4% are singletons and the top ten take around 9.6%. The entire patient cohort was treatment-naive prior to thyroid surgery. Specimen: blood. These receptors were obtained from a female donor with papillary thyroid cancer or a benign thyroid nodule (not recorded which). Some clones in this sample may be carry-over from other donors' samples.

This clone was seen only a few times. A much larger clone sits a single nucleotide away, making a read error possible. CDR3 coding DNA: TGTGCCAGCTCAACCTACAGGGATGGTCATCCCCAGCATTTT. Its translation is CASSTYRDGHPQHF. The rearrangement uses TRBV2 and TRBJ1-5; D is perhaps TRBD1 (6 bases). The length of the CDR3 is 14 residues. Germline V lookup: CDR1 SNHLY, CDR2 FYNNEI. Trimming took 8 bases from V and 10 from J, leaving 21 bases between them.

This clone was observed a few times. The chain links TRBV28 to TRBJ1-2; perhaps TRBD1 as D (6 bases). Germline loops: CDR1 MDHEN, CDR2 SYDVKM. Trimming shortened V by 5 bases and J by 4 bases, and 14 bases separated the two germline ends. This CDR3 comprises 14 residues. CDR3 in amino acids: CASSPVGQLYGYTF. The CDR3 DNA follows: TGTGCCAGCAGTCCGGTAGGACAGCTCTATGGCTACACCTTC.

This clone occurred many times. As DNA, the CDR3 is TGTGCCAGTAATTCGCGGTTTTACACAGATACGCAGTATTTT. Protein sequence: CASNSRFYTDTQYF. The J gene is TRBJ2-3, the V gene TRBV19; D unclear. This CDR3 is 14 amino acids long. Per germline, CDR1 LNHDA and CDR2 SQIVND (reference sequence). V shed 7 bases and J shed 2 bases, with 13 bases lying between them.